This entry lists 4 T cell receptor beta chains sequenced from one sample in a study of PD-L1 blockade in urothelial cancer. Specified time point: peripheral blood 6 weeks after treatment start. Assay: immunoSEQ multiplex PCR; the TCRdb copy retains only in-frame clones and omits some. The table includes 100,000 to 150,000 clones, about 83% detected once. The source was PBMCs, collected around atezolizumab (anti-PD-L1) treatment. The origin of the receptors is a man aged 50 to 60 with urothelial cancer.

This chain connects TRBV9 to TRBJ2-5, with TRBD2 identical over 7 bases. The germline gives CDR1 SGDLS, CDR2 YYNGEE. The CDR3 has 15 amino acids. J gave up 1 base and V 4 bases, and 7 bases lay outside the gene matches. The CDR3, as DNA: TGTGCCAGCAGCCTATCAGCTAGCGGCCAAGAGACCCAGTACTTC. Translation gives CASSLSASGQETQYF.

This clone came up once. CDR3 sequence (DNA): TGTGCCAGCAGCTTCACAGGGGTGGGAAAACTGTTTTTT. Amino acid sequence: CASSFTGVGKLFF. The gene calls are TRBV5-6 and TRBJ1-4; 7 bases align to TRBD1. Germline V lookup: CDR1 SGHDT, CDR2 YYEEEE. The CDR3 has 13 amino acids. V dropped 2 bases and J dropped 10; count of bases not matched to a gene: 5.

The chain carries TRBV18 and TRBJ2-7, with 15 positions matching TRBD2. V gave up 6 bases and J gave up 2 bases; unmatched junction bases: 8. CDR3 length: 17 residues. Germline lookup yields CDR1 KGHSH and CDR2 LQKENI. This CDR3 is CASSPGLAGGPTYEQYF. The CDR3 DNA follows: TGTGCCAGCTCGCCTGGACTAGCGGGAGGGCCTACCTACGAGCAGTACTTC.

The J gene is TRBJ2-7, the V gene TRBV5-1; 8 positions agree with TRBD1. With 5 bases clipped from V and 1 base from J, the junction kept 11 bases outside the gene matches. The CDR3 runs to 16 residues. The germline V gene encodes CDR1 SGHRS and CDR2 YFSETQ. CDR3 residues: CASRYGTGGLSYEQYF. The CDR3 DNA reads TGCGCCAGCAGATACGGTACAGGGGGGCTATCCTACGAGCAGTACTTC.